Below are 24 T cell receptor beta chains sequenced from a single sample in a study of shared clonotypes between healthy human individuals (TCRdb year 2020). Preparation of the library involved the immunoSEQ multiplex PCR assay. TCRdb provides this immuneACCESS table in a form limited to in-frame rearrangements. Some clones are lacking; in checked studies, under half of them reflect an unresolved V gene, and why the rest are absent is not known. This sample lists roughly 1.5 million clones; nearly 99% were detected once. The biggest ten clones account for about 0.42% of the sample. Sequencing was done on a sample of naive CD4+ T cells sorted from blood. This specimen's cell subset or site label, interpreted: CD45RA+ positively selected. These receptors originate from a young man in good health.

V usage is TRBV18 and J usage is TRBJ2-7; D possibly corresponds to TRBD1 (5 bases). V was trimmed by 3 bases and J by 0 bases, leaving 18 bases between them. The CDR3 totals 17 residues. Germline V lookup: CDR1 KGHSH, CDR2 LQKENI. The CDR3 here is CASSPDRSGFYSYEQYF. The CDR3 DNA is TGTGCCAGCTCACCCGACCGGTCAGGGTTTTACTCCTACGAGCAGTACTTC.

The V call is TRBV29-1, the J call TRBJ1-2; 7 bases map to TRBD1. This CDR3 contains 13 residues. Trimming at V came to 3 bases and at J to 8 bases, leaving 9 bases not matched to a gene. Germline V gives CDR1 SQVTM, CDR2 ANQGSEA. The CDR3 reads CSVEVDRVQGYTF. CDR3 DNA sequence: TGCAGCGTTGAGGTCGACAGGGTACAAGGCTACACCTTC.

This chain joins TRBV11-3 and TRBJ1-1; 12 bases map to TRBD1. The ends lost 5 bases at V and 11 bases at J; junction bases unmatched: 9. Germline-derived CDR1 and CDR2 are SGHNT and YENEEA. The CDR3 has 14 residues. This chain's CDR3 is CASSQGGQGARAFF. The CDR3 nucleotides read TGTGCCAGCAGCCAGGGGGGACAGGGGGCGCGTGCTTTCTTT.

This chain uses TRBV6-5 with TRBJ1-1, with 7 bases matching TRBD1. There are 16 residues in the CDR3. After removal of 4 bases from V and 3 bases from J, the junction contained 11 bases not matched to a gene. Germline values: CDR1 MNHEY, CDR2 SVGAGI. In nucleotides, the CDR3 is TGTGCCAGCAGTTGGAAGACAGGGAACACGGACACTGAAGCTTTCTTT. Translated, it gives CASSWKTGNTDTEAFF.

V usage is TRBV5-1 and J usage is TRBJ1-4; D might be TRBD1 (5 bases). The CDR3 extends over 16 amino acids. V was clipped by 0 bases and J by 4 bases, with 13 bases between them. From germline, CDR1 is SGHRS and CDR2 YFSETQ. In nucleotides, the CDR3 is TGCGCCAGCAGCTTGGCCGGGACCGCCGTTAATGAAAAACTGTTTTTT. Protein: CASSLAGTAVNEKLFF.

The V gene is TRBV27, the J gene TRBJ2-7; D uncertain. CDR3 length: 12 residues. Trimming pared 3 bases from V and 7 bases from J, leaving 10 bases between. CDR1 and CDR2 (germline): MNHEY, SMNVEV (reference sequence). CDR3 residues: CASSFYGEEQYF. CDR3 nucleotide sequence: TGTGCCAGCAGTTTTTATGGAGAAGAGCAGTACTTC.

The V and J genes are TRBV29-1 and TRBJ2-1; D gene ambiguous. Per germline, CDR1 SQVTM and CDR2 ANQGSEA. Deletions cut 5 bases from V and 4 bases from J, with 12 bases between. The CDR3 is 13 amino acids. The CDR3 region has the DNA TGCAGCGTTCGCACCCCCCGGTACAATGAGCAGTTCTTC. It yields the protein CSVRTPRYNEQFF.

This chain uses TRBV5-6 with TRBJ2-7, with TRBD2 as a possible D gene (5 bases). Germline V gene sequence: CDR1 SGHDT, CDR2 YYEEEE. The CDR3 runs to 13 residues. V lost 7 bases to trimming and J lost 0 bases, with 11 bases between them. The CDR3 region has the DNA TGTGCCAGCGTAGCCGGGAACTCCTACGAGCAGTACTTC. Protein product: CASVAGNSYEQYF.

CDR3 DNA: TGTGCCACCAACCGGGACAGCGGGTGGGAGACCCAGTACTTC. This translates into CATNRDSGWETQYF. V is TRBV28 and J is TRBJ2-5; a weak D match, TRBD1 (7 bases). V was trimmed by 10 bases and J by 5 bases, leaving 20 bases between them. The CDR3 totals 14 residues. Germline V gene sequence: CDR1 MDHEN, CDR2 SYDVKM.

J is TRBJ2-5 and V is TRBV6-6, with D tentatively TRBD2 (5 bases). Trimming took 5 bases from V and 1 from J, leaving 17 bases between them. Germline V gene data show CDR1 as MNHNY and CDR2 as SVGAGI (reference sequence). The CDR3 has 16 amino acids. The CDR3 bases are TGTGCCAGCAGTCGGAGCGGTCTATTGGGCCAAGAGACCCAGTACTTC. The encoded protein is CASSRSGLLGQETQYF.

The J gene is TRBJ2-1, the V gene TRBV5-4; D ambiguous. CDR3 length: 13 amino acids. The germline V gene encodes CDR1 SGHNT and CDR2 YYREEE (reference sequence). Deletions cut 3 bases from V and 7 bases from J, with 11 bases between. CDR3 DNA: TGTGCCAGCAGCTCGGACCCCCGGAATGAGCAGTTCTTC. It is translated as CASSSDPRNEQFF.

DNA of the CDR3: TGTGCCAGCAGCTTGGGTTGGGATGAGCAGTTCTTC. Translating it yields CASSLGWDEQFF. V gene TRBV5-5 combines with J gene TRBJ2-1; D is ambiguous. CDR1 is SGHKS and CDR2 is YYEKEE in the germline V gene (reference sequence). The length of the CDR3 is 12 residues. The V end lost 0 bases, the J end lost 8 bases, and 6 bases lay between the germline ends.

The chain couples TRBV27 to TRBJ2-2; maybe TRBD1 (5 bases). The V and J ends lost 8 bases and 2 bases respectively, with 12 bases between them. CDR3 size: 14 residues. Germline V gives CDR1 MNHEY, CDR2 SMNVEV (reference sequence). The CDR3 DNA reads as TGTGCCAGCGGTTACAGGATAAACACCGGGGAGCTGTTTTTT. Translating it yields CASGYRINTGELFF.

The CDR3 loop is CASSSRLAADTQYF. CDR3 sequence (DNA): TGTGCCAGCAGTTCCCGATTGGCGGCAGATACGCAGTATTTT. This rearrangement joins TRBV6-5 to TRBJ2-3, with D hard to call. Trimming took off 4 bases at V and 4 bases at J, with 12 bases between the two ends. This CDR3 contains 14 residues. Per germline, CDR1 MNHEY and CDR2 SVGAGI.

V usage is TRBV5-1 and J usage is TRBJ2-1, with D possibly matching TRBD2 (6 bases). In germline, CDR1 is SGHRS, CDR2 YFSETQ. There are 14 residues in the CDR3. Trimming took 0 bases from V and 9 from J, leaving 13 bases between them. The CDR3 DNA reads TGCGCCAGCAGCTTGGGTTCTAGCGAGGTTGAGCAGTTCTTC. Protein product: CASSLGSSEVEQFF. Based on the CDR3 plus reference TRBV5-1 and TRBJ2-1, the full variable domain is KAGVTQTPRYLIKTRGQQVTLSCSPISGHRSVSWYQQTPGQGLQFLFEYFSETQRNKGNFPGRFSGRQFSNSRSEMNVSTLELGDSALYLCASSLGSSEVEQFFGPGTRLTVL.

As regards this clone: The identical CDR3 is also encoded by other nucleotide sequences in the sample. The gene calls are TRBV29-1 and TRBJ2-3; tentative D call: TRBD1 (6 bases). This CDR3 contains 13 residues. The V and J ends lost 2 bases and 3 bases respectively, with 9 bases between them. In germline, CDR1 is SQVTM, CDR2 ANQGSEA. The CDR3 sequence is CSVETRGTDTQYF. The CDR3, as DNA: TGCAGCGTTGAAACGAGGGGGACAGATACGCAGTATTTT.

This chain uses TRBV6-5 with TRBJ1-4; weak D call: TRBD1 (6 bases). Germline loops: CDR1 MNHEY, CDR2 SVGAGI. CDR3 length: 14 residues. Trimming cost V 6 bases and J 8 bases, with 16 bases left between them. The CDR3 DNA reads TGTGCCAGCAGCCCGACAGGAAGTTGGGAAAAACTGTTTTTT. Translated: CASSPTGSWEKLFF.

The genes are TRBV28 and TRBJ2-5; no clear D. The J call is uncertain, as TRBJ2-7 better fits the DNA end. Germline loops: CDR1 MDHEN, CDR2 SYDVKM. There are 12 residues in the CDR3. The chain's CDR3 is CASRDATYEQYF. DNA of the CDR3: TGTGCCAGCAGGGATGCAACCTACGAGCAGTACTTC.

The rearrangement joins TRBV19 to TRBJ1-2; 9 bases map to TRBD1. Germline V CDR1 and CDR2: LNHDA, SQIVND (reference sequence). Trimming removed 8 bases from V and 8 bases from J; junction bases left unmatched: 12. There are 14 residues in the CDR3. The DNA for the CDR3 is TGTGCCAGTTCCCGGGACAGGGTAAGGAGCGGCTACACCTTC. Its translation is CASSRDRVRSGYTF. The full variable domain, rest sourced from reference TRBV19 and TRBJ1-2, is DGGITQSPKYLFRKEGQNVTLSCEQNLNHDAMYWYRQDPGQGLRLIYYSQIVNDFQKGDIAEGYSVSREKKESFPLTVTSAQKNPTAFYLCASSRDRVRSGYTFGSGTRLTVV.

The J gene is TRBJ2-5, the V gene TRBV15, with TRBD2 matching over 8 bases. The trim removed 1 base at V and 2 bases at J, leaving 6 bases unmatched. This CDR3 has 16 amino acids. CDR1 is LNHNV and CDR2 is YYDKDF in the germline V gene (reference sequence). Written as DNA, the CDR3 is TGTGCCACCAGCAGAGTTTTAGGACTAGCTCAAGAGACCCAGTACTTC. It encodes CATSRVLGLAQETQYF.

In its sample, this clone was seen once. The CDR3 loop is CAWSVLSQPQHF. The CDR3 DNA reads as TGTGCCTGGAGTGTACTTAGTCAGCCCCAGCATTTT. This chain uses TRBV30 with TRBJ1-5; D gene unclear. Germline V lookup: CDR1 GTSNPN, CDR2 SVGIG (reference sequence). Deletions cut 0 bases from V and 6 bases from J, with 6 bases between. This CDR3 has 12 amino acids.

As to this clone: The same CDR3 arises from other DNA sequences in this sample as well. The chain joins TRBV29-1 to TRBJ2-7; 9 nucleotides match TRBD2. The V gene end was trimmed by 3 bases and the J gene end by 3 bases; junction bases not matched to a gene: 3. Germline V gene sequence: CDR1 SQVTM, CDR2 ANQGSEA. The CDR3 is 13 amino acids. CDR3 sequence: CSVEGSGSYEQYF. The CDR3 DNA follows: TGCAGCGTTGAGGGTAGCGGGAGCTACGAGCAGTACTTC.

This clone was picked up one time. V and J are TRBV5-1 and TRBJ1-5, with D possibly matching TRBD1 (5 bases). This CDR3 spans 13 amino acids. V was clipped by 5 bases and J by 5 bases, with 11 bases between them. Germline values: CDR1 SGHRS, CDR2 YFSETQ. CDR3 sequence reads: CASSQQVDQPQHF. Here the CDR3 DNA reads TGCGCCAGCAGTCAACAGGTAGATCAGCCCCAGCATTTT.

The chain carries TRBV19 and TRBJ1-2; TRBD1 might be the D (6 bases). The germline CDR1 and CDR2 sequences are LNHDA and SQIVND (reference sequence). This CDR3 is built from 16 residues. Trimming took 3 bases from V and 4 from J, leaving 18 bases between them. The CDR3 is CASSMSAGAPGYGYTF. The DNA for the CDR3 is TGTGCCAGTAGTATGAGTGCGGGGGCTCCGGGCTATGGCTACACCTTC.